This passage covers 22 T cell receptor beta chains from one sample sequenced in a study of blood T cell repertoires in COVID-19. Using immunoSEQ multiplex PCR, the repertoire was profiled, and TCRdb retains in-frame clones only, with some absent. The sample records 150,000 to 200,000 clones, about 80% being singletons. Sequencing was performed on peripheral blood. Source of these receptors: a woman aged 50 to 60 with active or convalescent COVID-19.

The chain links TRBV28 to TRBJ2-1; 11 nucleotides match TRBD2. With V trimmed by 6 bases and J by 4 bases, 5 bases remained unmatched. Germline CDR1 MDHEN, CDR2 SYDVKM. The CDR3 spans 15 residues. The CDR3 DNA reads TGTGCCAGCAGGGTGACTAGCGGGACTTACAATGAGCAGTTCTTC. Residues: CASRVTSGTYNEQFF.

This chain links TRBV6-5 with TRBJ1-1, with 8 bases that match TRBD1. This CDR3 spans 14 amino acids. The trim removed 6 bases at V and 0 bases at J, leaving 3 bases unmatched. CDR1 and CDR2 from the germline V gene are MNHEY and SVGAGI. This CDR3 reads CASRAGQVNTEAFF. DNA for the CDR3: TGTGCCAGCAGAGCGGGACAGGTGAACACTGAAGCTTTCTTT.

J is TRBJ2-6 and V is TRBV7-9; D gene unclear. V was trimmed by 5 bases and J by 0 bases, leaving 5 bases between them. Germline-derived CDR1 and CDR2 are SEHNR and FQNEAQ (reference sequence). The CDR3 extends over 14 amino acids. The chain's CDR3 is CASSLFSGANVLTF. The CDR3 DNA follows: TGTGCCAGCAGCCTTTTCTCTGGGGCCAACGTCCTGACTTTC.

This clone appeared a single time. J is TRBJ1-5 and V is TRBV19, with TRBD1 identical over 7 bases. CDR1 is LNHDA, CDR2 SQIVND, per germline (reference sequence). V lost 7 bases, J lost 4 bases, and 4 bases stayed unmatched. The CDR3 is 13 residues long. CDR3 sequence reads: CASTTGRNQPQHF. The CDR3, as DNA: TGTGCCAGTACGACAGGGAGGAATCAGCCCCAGCATTTT.

The chain is built from TRBV2 and TRBJ2-6; the D gene is possibly TRBD1 (6 bases). The V end lost 6 bases, the J end lost 2 bases, and 20 bases lay between the germline ends. Per the germline V gene, CDR1 is SNHLY and CDR2 is FYNNEI. The CDR3 has 18 residues. The CDR3 reads CASSNQPPGEPGANVLTF. DNA for the CDR3: TGTGCCAGCAGCAACCAACCGCCAGGGGAACCTGGGGCCAACGTCCTGACTTTC.

The V and J genes are TRBV5-5 and TRBJ1-2; possibly TRBD1 for D (5 bases). The germline gives CDR1 SGHKS, CDR2 YYEKEE (reference sequence). V lost 1 base and J lost 1, with 8 bases in between. The CDR3 contains 14 residues. CDR3 protein: CASSLFDSNYGYTF. In nucleotides, the CDR3 is TGTGCCAGCAGCTTGTTCGACAGTAACTATGGCTACACCTTC.

V gene TRBV9 combines with J gene TRBJ2-4; possible D gene TRBD1, 6 bases. The germline gives CDR1 SGDLS, CDR2 YYNGEE. CDR3 size: 13 residues. V lost 3 bases and J lost 7, with 11 bases in between. DNA for the CDR3: TGTGCCAGCAGCGGGGAACAGGGTAACATTCAGTACTTC. Protein: CASSGEQGNIQYF.

The chain has TRBV5-4 and TRBJ2-1, with TRBD1 matching over 7 bases. CDR3 length: 15 amino acids. Germline lookup yields CDR1 SGHNT and CDR2 YYREEE (reference sequence). The J segment lost 7 bases and the V segment lost 1 base, leaving 8 bases of the junction unmatched. DNA for the CDR3: TGTGCCAGCAGCTTGAGGAGCAGGGGGATAAATGAGCAGTTCTTC. This translates into CASSLRSRGINEQFF. The variable domain in full, with the rest retrieved from reference TRBV5-4 and TRBJ2-1, is ETGVTQSPTHLIKTRGQQVTLRCSSQSGHNTVSWYQQALGQGPQFIFQYYREEENGRGNFPPRFSGLQFPNYSSELNVNALELDDSALYLCASSLRSRGINEQFFGPGTRLTVL.

This rearrangement joins TRBV6-1 to TRBJ2-7; TRBD2 matches 12 bases. The junction had 9 bases not matched to a gene; V was cut back by 4 bases and J by 2 bases. The germline gives CDR1 MNHNS, CDR2 SASEGT. There are 17 residues in the CDR3. CDR3 nucleotide sequence: TGTGCCAGCAGTGGGCGACTAGCGGGAGAGGGTCCCTACGAGCAGTACTTC. Translation gives CASSGRLAGEGPYEQYF.

The chain combines TRBV6-5 with TRBJ2-7; 15 bases match TRBD2. The trim removed 5 bases at V and 4 bases at J, leaving 3 bases unmatched. Germline V gene lookup returns CDR1 MNHEY and CDR2 SVGAGI. This CDR3 spans 15 amino acids. CDR3 residues: CASSTGTSGRYEQYF. In nucleotides, the CDR3 is TGTGCCAGCAGTACCGGGACTAGCGGGAGGTACGAGCAGTACTTC.

The chain is built from TRBV4-2 and TRBJ2-5; 7 nucleotides line up with TRBD2. CDR1 and CDR2 (germline): LGHNA, YNFKEQ. The CDR3 contains 15 residues. V lost 4 bases and J lost 0; bases outside the gene matches: 5. CDR3 in DNA: TGTGCCAGCAGCCGCCCCGGGGGGAACCAAGAGACCCAGTACTTC. It codes for CASSRPGGNQETQYF.

The V call is TRBV19, the J call TRBJ1-5; 12 bases fit TRBD1. Losses at the gene ends were 6 bases for V and 4 bases for J; bases not matched to a gene: 22. Germline loops: CDR1 LNHDA, CDR2 SQIVND (reference sequence). The CDR3 spans 21 residues. The CDR3 DNA sequence: TGTGCCAGTAGCCCCTGGGGACTTTACCGGGACAGGGGGCTAGGGAATCAGCCCCAGCATTTT. Its protein is CASSPWGLYRDRGLGNQPQHF.

V and J are TRBV10-3 and TRBJ2-5; TRBD2 matches at 13 bases. From germline, CDR1 is ENHRY and CDR2 SYGVKD. The CDR3 is made up of 17 amino acids. V was pared by 1 base and J by 2 bases, with 4 bases of the junction left unmatched. Here the CDR3 DNA reads TGTGCCATCAGTGAGTTTGGACTAGCGGGAGATCAAGAGACCCAGTACTTC. Its protein product is CAISEFGLAGDQETQYF.

The chain couples TRBV18 to TRBJ1-6; D perhaps matches TRBD1 (6 bases). Germline V CDR1 and CDR2: KGHSH, LQKENI. The CDR3 sequence is 15 residues long. V lost 2 bases, J lost 10 bases, and 15 bases lay in between. The CDR3 coding sequence is TGTGCCAGCTCACCATTTTCAGGGGCAGGCTCACCCCTCCACTTT. It specifies CASSPFSGAGSPLHF.

The chain uses TRBV6-6 and TRBJ2-7; D is possibly TRBD1 (6 bases). This CDR3 region has 16 residues. With 2 bases removed from V and 7 bases from J, the gap between germline ends came to 21 bases. Germline V gene sequence: CDR1 MNHNY, CDR2 SVGAGI (reference sequence). The CDR3 protein is CASSYLGQRGVGEQYF. The CDR3 bases are TGTGCCAGCAGTTACCTAGGACAGCGTGGGGTGGGGGAGCAGTACTTC.

Written as DNA, the CDR3 is TGTGCCAGCAGTTTTATCGGCAGCGGGAATGAGCAGTTCTTC. This sequence encodes CASSFIGSGNEQFF. V gene TRBV27 combines with J gene TRBJ2-1, with D maybe TRBD2 (6 bases). This CDR3 has 14 residues. Trimming shortened V by 3 bases and J by 7 bases, and 13 bases separated the two germline ends. Germline CDR1 is MNHEY and CDR2 is SMNVEV (reference sequence).

In DNA, the CDR3 is TGCAGCGTCGGGACTAGCGGGACCCTCAATGAGCAGTTCTTC. Translated, it gives CSVGTSGTLNEQFF. This chain connects TRBV29-1 to TRBJ2-1; 13 nucleotides match TRBD2. V lost 6 bases to trimming and J lost 6 bases; unmatched junction nucleotides: 5. There are 14 residues in the CDR3. Germline loops: CDR1 SQVTM, CDR2 ANQGSEA.

V usage is TRBV5-8 and J usage is TRBJ1-1; 7 nucleotides match TRBD1. The trim removed 5 bases at V and 1 base at J, leaving 5 bases unmatched. This CDR3 has 14 amino acids. Germline CDR1 SGHTS, CDR2 YDEGEE. CDR3 residues: CASRTRQGNTEAFF. The CDR3 DNA reads TGTGCCAGCAGAACCAGACAGGGGAACACTGAAGCTTTCTTT.

The chain is built from TRBV30 and TRBJ1-5; D unresolved. The CDR3 consists of 15 residues. CDR1 is GTSNPN, CDR2 SVGIG, per germline (reference sequence). V lost 0 bases and J 7 bases, leaving 16 bases between the germline ends. Written as DNA, the CDR3 is TGTGCCTGGAGTGTCGGGGTGGGGTTCAAACAGCCCCAGCATTTT. It encodes CAWSVGVGFKQPQHF.

The chain links TRBV28 to TRBJ2-5, with D possibly TRBD2 on 6 matching bases. CDR1 is MDHEN and CDR2 is SYDVKM in the germline V gene. The CDR3 has 15 amino acids. Trimming took 8 bases from V and 6 from J, leaving 22 bases between them. Here the CDR3 reads CASGITGAPGKTQYF. The DNA of the CDR3 is TGTGCCAGCGGAATCACGGGAGCGCCGGGGAAGACCCAGTACTTC.

The rearrangement uses TRBV27 and TRBJ2-7; 10 nucleotides match TRBD2. CDR1 MNHEY and CDR2 SMNVEV come from the germline V gene (reference sequence). The CDR3 covers 15 residues. The V segment lost 4 bases and the J segment 2 bases; nucleotides outside the gene matches: 5. CDR3: CASSSWTSGTYEQYF. The CDR3 region has the DNA TGTGCCAGCAGTTCTTGGACTAGCGGAACCTACGAGCAGTACTTC.

The chain uses TRBV6-5 and TRBJ1-6, with 9 bases aligning to TRBD1. Looked up from germline, CDR1 is MNHEY and CDR2 is SVGAGI. The CDR3 extends over 15 amino acids. J gave up 9 bases and V 6 bases, and 9 bases lay outside the gene matches. The CDR3 DNA sequence: TGTGCCAGCAGGTCACCGGGACAGGGTGCTTCACCCCTCCACTTT. Its protein is CASRSPGQGASPLHF.